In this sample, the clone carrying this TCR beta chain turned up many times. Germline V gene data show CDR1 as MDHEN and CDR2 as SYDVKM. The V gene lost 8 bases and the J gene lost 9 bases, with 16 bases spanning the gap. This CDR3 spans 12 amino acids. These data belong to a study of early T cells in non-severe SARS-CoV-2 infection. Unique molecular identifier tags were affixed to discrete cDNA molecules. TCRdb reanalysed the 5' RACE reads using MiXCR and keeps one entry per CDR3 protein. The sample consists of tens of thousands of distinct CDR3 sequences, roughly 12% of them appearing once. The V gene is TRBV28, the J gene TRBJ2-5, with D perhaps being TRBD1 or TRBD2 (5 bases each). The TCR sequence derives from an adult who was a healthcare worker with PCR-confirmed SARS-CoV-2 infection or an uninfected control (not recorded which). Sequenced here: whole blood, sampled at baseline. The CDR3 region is CASQGTVTAQYF. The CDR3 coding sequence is TGTGCCAGCCAAGGGACCGTTACGGCCCAGTACTTC.